This T cell receptor (beta chain) was documented in a study of radiotherapy plus CTLA-4 blockade in lung cancer. Findings and limits, study-wide: Blood-borne expansion of tumor-derived TCR clones followed radiotherapy plus ipilimumab.

Trimming removed 6 bases at V and 1 base at J, with 13 bases between. CDR3 length: 14 amino acids. Germline V gene sequence: CDR1 MNHEY, CDR2 SMNVEV (reference sequence). Points on this clone: Its matching antigen is unknown.

Sequencing was performed with immunoSEQ multiplex PCR; in TCRdb, only in-frame clones are kept and a portion is missing. The table shows roughly 90,000 clones, with around 72% occurring only once. Sequencing used peripheral blood, obtained from a patient treated with radiotherapy plus ipilimumab. The V call is TRBV27, the J call TRBJ2-7; TRBD1 might be the D (5 bases). This sequence originates from a human donor with non-small cell lung cancer that progressed on radiotherapy plus ipilimumab. CDR3 protein: CASSPDQGSYEQYF. The DNA for the CDR3 is TGTGCCAGCAGCCCGGACCAGGGTTCCTACGAGCAGTACTTC.